What follows are 9 T cell receptor beta chains derived from one specimen sequenced in a study of blood T cell repertoires in COVID-19. TCRdb keeps only in-frame clones here, not all; method: immunoSEQ multiplex PCR. The table has over 250,000 clones, 90% seen once; the top ten hold around 2.6%. What was sequenced was PBMCs or T cells enriched from blood (not recorded which). These receptors came from a man aged 60 to 69 who had recovered from COVID-19.

The chain joins TRBV7-9 to TRBJ2-7, with 7 bases matching TRBD1. After removal of 5 bases from V and 4 bases from J, the junction contained 5 bases not matched to a gene. CDR3 length equals 13 residues. Germline CDR1 and CDR2: SEHNR and FQNEAQ (reference sequence). CDR3 in amino acids: CASSRQGGYEQYF. In nucleotides, the CDR3 is TGTGCCAGCAGCAGACAGGGTGGGTACGAGCAGTACTTC.

The chain recombines TRBV3-1 (or the pseudogene TRBV3-2) with TRBJ2-5, with D possibly TRBD1 on 6 matching bases. Between the trimmed V and J ends, which lost 4 bases and 7 bases, there was a span of 10 bases. Germline values: CDR1 LGHDT, CDR2 YNNKEL (reference sequence). The CDR3 loop spans 12 amino acids. DNA of the CDR3: TGTGCCAGCAGCCGGACAGACGTGACCCAGTACTTC. Translation gives CASSRTDVTQYF.

The chain has TRBV7-2 and TRBJ1-5, with D uncertain. The V and J ends lost 5 bases and 0 bases respectively, with 20 bases between them. Germline values: CDR1 SGHTA, CDR2 FQGNSA. This CDR3 is 18 amino acids long. CDR3 DNA sequence: TGTGCCAGCAGCCCCGGGAATGCCTACATTAATAGCAATCAGCCCCAGCATTTT. Translation gives CASSPGNAYINSNQPQHF.

The rearrangement joins TRBV5-3 to TRBJ1-2; D is unclear. TRBV5-3 is an open reading frame, and its role is uncertain. Trimming shortened V by 0 bases and J by 2 bases, and 23 bases separated the two germline ends. This CDR3 comprises 19 residues. CDR3 DNA sequence: TGTGCCAGAAGCTTGGTTTTTCGAGTCCTTGCCCATTTAAACTATGGCTACACCTTC. It is translated as CARSLVFRVLAHLNYGYTF.

The gene calls are TRBV7-2 and TRBJ1-5; D may be TRBD1 (5 bases). V gave up 5 bases and J gave up 15 bases, with 20 bases separating them. CDR1 is SGHTA and CDR2 is FQGNSA in the germline V gene. The CDR3 spans 13 residues. The CDR3 is CASSIPRQLPMHF. CDR3 nucleotide sequence: TGTGCCAGCAGCATTCCACGACAGTTACCCATGCATTTT.

This clone appeared a single time. This rearrangement joins TRBV9 to TRBJ1-4, with a weak D call TRBD1 (6 bases). The V gene lost 0 bases and the J gene lost 5 bases, with 11 bases spanning the gap. In germline, CDR1 is SGDLS, CDR2 YYNGEE. The CDR3 loop spans 15 amino acids. The CDR3 region is CASSVGNQGNEKLFF. In DNA form, the CDR3 reads TGTGCCAGCAGCGTAGGGAATCAGGGGAATGAAAAACTGTTTTTT.

A single count supports this clone. The chain combines TRBV19 with TRBJ1-1; 7 nucleotides align to TRBD1. Germline CDR1 LNHDA, CDR2 SQIVND (reference sequence). The CDR3 totals 14 residues. Germline trimming cut 10 bases from V and 0 bases from J; bases unmatched to any gene: 8. CDR3 coding DNA: TGTGCCACCCGGGACAGATCCATGAACACTGAAGCTTTCTTT. The encoded protein is CATRDRSMNTEAFF.

The chain couples TRBV5-1 to TRBJ2-1, with TRBD2 identical over 7 bases. V lost 2 bases and J lost 4; bases outside the gene matches: 9. Germline V gives CDR1 SGHRS, CDR2 YFSETQ. This CDR3 spans 16 amino acids. The CDR3 bases are TGCGCCAGCAGCTTCCCTCGCGGGAGTATTTACAATGAGCAGTTCTTC. This translates into CASSFPRGSIYNEQFF. The full variable domain, its missing parts supplied by reference TRBV5-1 and TRBJ2-1, is KAGVTQTPRYLIKTRGQQVTLSCSPISGHRSVSWYQQTPGQGLQFLFEYFSETQRNKGNFPGRFSGRQFSNSRSEMNVSTLELGDSALYLCASSFPRGSIYNEQFFGPGTRLTVL.

This clone was seen once. CDR3 DNA sequence: TGTGCCAGCAGTGAAGTGGGACTCGGTAATGAAAAACTGTTTTTT. It encodes CASSEVGLGNEKLFF. The chain is built from TRBV2 and TRBJ1-4, with TRBD1 as a possible D gene (5 bases). The CDR3 is made up of 15 amino acids. The germline V gene has CDR1 SNHLY and CDR2 FYNNEI. The V gene lost 1 base and the J gene lost 4 bases, with 10 bases spanning the gap. Using reference TRBV2 and TRBJ1-4 for the parts outside the CDR3, the full variable domain is EPEVTQTPSHQVTQMGQEVILRCVPISNHLYFYWYRQILGQKVEFLVSFYNNEISEKSEIFDDQFSVERPDGSNFTLKIRSTKLEDSAMYFCASSEVGLGNEKLFFGSGTQLSVL.